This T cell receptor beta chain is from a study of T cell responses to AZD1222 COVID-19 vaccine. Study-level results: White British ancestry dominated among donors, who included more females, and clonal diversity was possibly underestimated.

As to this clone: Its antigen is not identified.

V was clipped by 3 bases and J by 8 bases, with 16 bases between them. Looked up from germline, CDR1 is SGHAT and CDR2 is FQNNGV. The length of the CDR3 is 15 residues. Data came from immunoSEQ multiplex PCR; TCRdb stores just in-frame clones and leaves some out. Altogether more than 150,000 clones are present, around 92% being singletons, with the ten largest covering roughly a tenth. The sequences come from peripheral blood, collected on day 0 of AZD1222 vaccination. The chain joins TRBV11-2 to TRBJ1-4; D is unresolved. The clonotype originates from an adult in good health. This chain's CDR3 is CASSFLPNPREKLFF. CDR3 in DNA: TGTGCCAGCAGCTTCTTACCGAACCCCCGGGAAAAACTGTTTTTT.